The clone carrying this T cell receptor beta chain was seen more than once but under ten times. The antigen is undetermined. CDR1 SGHAT and CDR2 FQNNGV come from the germline V gene. The V gene lost 2 bases and the J gene lost 1 base, with 10 bases spanning the gap. The CDR3 has 15 residues. Every isolated RNA sample was fully reverse transcribed, so sequencing captured expressed TCRB transcripts. Naive, central memory and regulatory T cell samples yielded around 3.5 million reads on average. Sequenced by immunoSEQ multiplex PCR; TCRdb stores in-frame clones only, minus some. The sample has a few hundred thousand clones; over 9.5% are singletons. These data belong to a study of beta chain features in type 1 diabetes. Study-wide results and limits: Researchers report that Type 1 diabetes patients had moderately but significantly shorter TCRB CDR3s across all four CD4+ subsets. cDNA-based sequencing might over-represent cells highly expressing TCR.

The rearrangement uses TRBV11-2 and TRBJ2-3; a possible D gene is TRBD2 (6 bases). The sample consisted of naive CD4+ T cells from blood. The TCR was taken from a young man in good health. CDR3: CASSLRVAGTDTQYF. Written as DNA, the CDR3 is TGTGCCAGCAGCTTAAGAGTAGCGGGCACAGATACGCAGTATTTT.